This T cell receptor (beta chain) was documented in a study of blood T cell repertoires in COVID-19. Across the study: Samples representing acute and convalescent COVID-19 were sourced from the United States, Italy and Spain.

As processed by the authors: Nucleated cell counts were estimated from reference gene primer amplification. TCRdb's table, derived via immunoSEQ multiplex PCR, lists solely in-frame clones and lacks some. Clonal size and the V and J genes are those of that table, whereas D and trimming came from the DNA. This table holds some 89,000 clones, around nine tenths found once. Trimming pared 4 bases from V and 5 bases from J, leaving 11 bases between. Germline CDR1 is LGHDT and CDR2 is YNNKEL (reference sequence). The CDR3 contains 13 residues. The V and J genes are TRBV3-1 (or the pseudogene TRBV3-2) and TRBJ1-1; tentative D call: TRBD1 (6 bases). This clonotype was sampled from a human donor in a cohort sampled during active COVID-19. Sequenced sample: peripheral blood. CDR3 nucleotides: TGTGCCAGCAGCCCCCAACAGGGAACTGAAGCTTTCTTT. Its protein product is CASSPQQGTEAFF.